A selection of T cell receptor beta chains follows, all from one sample in a study of identical twins. TCRdb reprocessed the 5' RACE reads via MiXCR and lists one record per CDR3 protein. This sample has about 200,000 distinct CDR3 sequences; about 16% occur once, and the top ten carry 35% to 50%. These data also formed part of another study, on T cells expressing NK-cell markers.

The source material was CD8+ T cells sorted from blood. The receptors derive from a woman aged 18-29 years in good health. Each CDR3 is given without its conserved first and last residue. The order of the fields is V gene, D gene, J gene, CDR3 protein. The D gene is left open where the match is weak.

>TRBV12-2|.|TRBJ2-1
ASRLGQGWGNEQF
>TRBV25-1|TRBD2|TRBJ2-1
ATGLAGGNNEQF
>TRBV27|TRBD2|TRBJ2-1
ASSPGGGPSSYNEQF
>TRBV7-9|.|TRBJ1-1
ASSSHLGRGTEAF
>TRBV7-9|.|TRBJ2-7
ASSLEPIGIRSYEQY
>TRBV4-3|.|TRBJ2-1
ASSQDRPQRGEVQF
>TRBV20-1|TRBD2|TRBJ2-7
SARVLRESGYEKY
>TRBV7-9|TRBD2|TRBJ2-2
ASLGREVNTGELF
>TRBV12-3/TRBV12-4|.|TRBJ2-5
ASSLALGKETQY
>TRBV7-9|TRBD2|TRBJ2-1
ASSSPGLAGAEQF
>TRBV6-2/TRBV6-3|.|TRBJ2-4
AISPGHPVTKNIQY
>TRBV10-3|TRBD2|TRBJ2-1
AISPESGGYNEQF
>TRBV7-8|TRBD2|TRBJ2-3
ASSSRTSGGAGADTQY
>TRBV29-1|TRBD1|TRBJ2-7
SVPGTGVFSYEQY
>TRBV7-9|.|TRBJ2-1
ASSMTSSYNEQF
>TRBV12-3/TRBV12-4|.|TRBJ2-3
ASSSYTETHTDTQY
>TRBV4-3|TRBD2|TRBJ2-1
ASSQGIAGDYNEQF